Each of the 13 T cell receptor beta chains below was sequenced from the same sample in a study of T cell changes during pregnancy in multiple sclerosis. Profiling relied on immunoSEQ multiplex PCR, and the TCRdb table lists in-frame clones only, not all of them. The sample shows about 39,000 clones, 75% to 95% of them seen only once. Sequencing was performed on CD4+ T cells from peripheral blood mononuclear cells, taken in the third trimester of pregnancy. These TCRs come from a female donor in good health, enrolled as a control in a pregnancy study.

This chain links TRBV7-9 with TRBJ2-4, with 9 bases fitting TRBD1. The CDR3 loop spans 13 amino acids. V shed 3 bases and J 7 bases; nucleotides not matched to a gene: 1. CDR1 is SEHNR, CDR2 FQNEAQ, per germline (reference sequence). CDR3 DNA sequence: TGTGCCAGCAGCTTCGGACAGGGGAACATTCAGTACTTC. Its translation is CASSFGQGNIQYF.

The rearrangement joins TRBV6-5 to TRBJ2-2; D possibly corresponds to TRBD1 (6 bases). V was cut by 6 bases and J by 3 bases, with 11 bases left in between. The CDR3 covers 14 residues. CDR1 MNHEY and CDR2 SVGAGI come from the germline V gene. Written as DNA, the CDR3 is TGTGCCAGCAGCCAGGGGTTCCACACCGGGGAGCTGTTTTTT. This encodes CASSQGFHTGELFF.

The CDR3 loop is CASSPHRDTGELFF. CDR3 coding DNA: TGTGCCAGCAGTCCTCATCGGGACACCGGGGAGCTGTTTTTT. V gene TRBV7-2 combines with J gene TRBJ2-2; D is uncertain. Trimming left V 6 bases short and J 3 bases short, with 11 bases between. The germline V gene has CDR1 SGHTA and CDR2 FQGNSA. CDR3 size: 14 residues.

V is TRBV4-1 and J is TRBJ2-1, with D perhaps matching TRBD2 (7 bases). The CDR3 runs 15 residues. The V gene lost 1 base and the J gene lost 10 bases, with 17 bases spanning the gap. The germline CDR1 and CDR2 sequences are MGHRA and YSYEKL. The CDR3 region is CASSQGGGFLEEQFF. The CDR3 DNA sequence: TGCGCCAGCAGCCAAGGGGGGGGCTTTTTGGAGGAGCAGTTCTTC.

The chain employs TRBV5-4 and TRBJ2-7, with D maybe TRBD1 (5 bases). The germline CDR1 and CDR2 sequences are SGHNT and YYREEE (reference sequence). Trimming took 0 bases from V and 2 from J, leaving 12 bases between them. The CDR3 contains 15 residues. The CDR3 DNA is TGTGCCAGCAGCTTGGGATGGGGCGGCGCCTACGAGCAGTACTTC. This translates into CASSLGWGGAYEQYF. Together with reference TRBV5-4 and TRBJ2-7, the CDR3 gives the full variable domain: ETGVTQSPTHLIKTRGQQVTLRCSSQSGHNTVSWYQQALGQGPQFIFQYYREEENGRGNFPPRFSGLQFPNYSSELNVNALELDDSALYLCASSLGWGGAYEQYFGPGTRLTVT.

The rearrangement links TRBV27 to TRBJ2-3; TRBD2 matches at 9 bases. The length of the CDR3 is 17 residues. The V gene's germline CDR1 is MNHEY and CDR2 SMNVEV (reference sequence). V dropped 1 base and J dropped 1; count of bases not matched to a gene: 6. The CDR3 DNA is TGTGCCAGCAGTTTATTCGGCGGGGGGGTGGGCACAGATACGCAGTATTTT. This gives the protein CASSLFGGGVGTDTQYF.

The chain employs TRBV2 and TRBJ2-3, with D unresolved. Germline-derived CDR1 and CDR2 are SNHLY and FYNNEI. This CDR3 is built from 12 residues. Trimming cost V 7 bases and J 6 bases, with 11 bases left between them. The CDR3 spells CASNPGLDTQYF. The CDR3 coding sequence is TGTGCCAGCAACCCCGGGTTGGATACGCAGTATTTT. Full variable domain (remainder filled in from reference TRBV2 and TRBJ2-3): EPEVTQTPSHQVTQMGQEVILRCVPISNHLYFYWYRQILGQKVEFLVSFYNNEISEKSEIFDDQFSVERPDGSNFTLKIRSTKLEDSAMYFCASNPGLDTQYFGPGTRLTVL.

This chain connects TRBV19 to TRBJ1-6; D unclear. The V gene's germline CDR1 is LNHDA and CDR2 SQIVND (reference sequence). The CDR3 has 16 residues. The V gene lost 7 bases and the J gene lost 10 bases, with 23 bases spanning the gap. The CDR3 loop is CASTKYPPRRGSPLHF. CDR3 DNA sequence: TGTGCCAGTACCAAATACCCCCCCCGGCGCGGGTCACCCCTCCACTTT.

This rearrangement joins TRBV5-8 to TRBJ2-3; D is perhaps TRBD2 (5 bases). Germline V lookup: CDR1 SGHTS, CDR2 YDEGEE. This CDR3 has 16 residues. Trimming cost V 1 base and J 0 bases, with 12 bases left between them. CDR3 coding DNA: TGTGCCAGCAGCTTGCAACGGACTCTAAGCACAGATACGCAGTATTTT. Translation: CASSLQRTLSTDTQYF.

This chain connects TRBV9 to TRBJ2-5; maybe TRBD2 (7 bases). Germline V gene data show CDR1 as SGDLS and CDR2 as YYNGEE. V lost 4 bases and J 5 bases, leaving 15 bases between the germline ends. This CDR3 has 14 residues. DNA for the CDR3: TGTGCCAGCAGCCGAGGGGGGGGATCCGAGACCCAGTACTTC. Its translation is CASSRGGGSETQYF.

V usage is TRBV25-1 and J usage is TRBJ2-1, with D perhaps matching TRBD2 (5 bases). The CDR3 contains 16 residues. The germline gives CDR1 MGHDK, CDR2 SYGVNS. V lost 1 base, J lost 3 bases, and 13 bases lay in between. The CDR3 nucleotides read TGTGCCAGCAGTGAATTGGGGTCCGCGGGCTACAATGAGCAGTTCTTC. This encodes CASSELGSAGYNEQFF. Full variable domain (missing parts from reference TRBV25-1 and TRBJ2-1): EADIYQTPRYLVIGTGKKITLECSQTMGHDKMYWYQQDPGMELHLIHYSYGVNSTEKGDLSSESTVSRIRTEHFPLTLESARPSHTSQYLCASSELGSAGYNEQFFGPGTRLTVL.

This chain joins TRBV5-1 and TRBJ2-7; the match to TRBD2 covers 8 bases. The CDR3 is 15 residues long. V shed 2 bases and J 0 bases; nucleotides not matched to a gene: 4. CDR1 is SGHRS and CDR2 is YFSETQ in the germline V gene. Written as DNA, the CDR3 is TGCGCCAGCAGCTTAGGAAGCGGGAGCTCCTACGAGCAGTACTTC. Encoded protein: CASSLGSGSSYEQYF.

The chain has TRBV7-2 and TRBJ1-2; 9 bases fit TRBD1. Germline lookup yields CDR1 SGHTA and CDR2 FQGNSA. The CDR3 runs 15 residues. The junction had 10 bases not matched to a gene; V was cut back by 3 bases and J by 8 bases. The CDR3 sequence is CASSFRDRDSRGYTF. As DNA, the CDR3 is TGTGCCAGCAGCTTCCGGGACAGGGATTCACGGGGCTACACCTTC.